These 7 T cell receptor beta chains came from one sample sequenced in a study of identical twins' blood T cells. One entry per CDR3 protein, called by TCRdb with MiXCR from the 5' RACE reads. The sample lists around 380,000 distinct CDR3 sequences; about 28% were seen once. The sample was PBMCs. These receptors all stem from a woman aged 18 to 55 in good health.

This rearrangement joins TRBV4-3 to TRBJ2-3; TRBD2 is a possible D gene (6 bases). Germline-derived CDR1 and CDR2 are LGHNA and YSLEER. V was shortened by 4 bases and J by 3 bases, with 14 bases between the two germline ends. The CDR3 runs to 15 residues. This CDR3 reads CASSPISGGTDTQYF. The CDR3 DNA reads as TGCGCCAGCAGCCCGATTAGCGGTGGGACAGATACGCAGTATTTT.

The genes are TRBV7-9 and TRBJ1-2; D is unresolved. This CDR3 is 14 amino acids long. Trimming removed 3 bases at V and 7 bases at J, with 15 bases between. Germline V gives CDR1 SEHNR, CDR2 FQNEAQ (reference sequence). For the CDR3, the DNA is TGTGCCAGCAGCTTCCGAGATCTCGAGGCTGGCTACACCTTC. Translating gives CASSFRDLEAGYTF.

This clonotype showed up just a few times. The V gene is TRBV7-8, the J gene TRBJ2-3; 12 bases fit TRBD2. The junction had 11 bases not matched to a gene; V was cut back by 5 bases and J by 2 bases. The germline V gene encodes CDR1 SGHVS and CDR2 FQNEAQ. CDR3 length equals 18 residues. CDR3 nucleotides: TGTGCCAGCAGCCCGCGACTAGGACTAGCGGGGTTCACAGATACGCAGTATTTT. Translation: CASSPRLGLAGFTDTQYF.

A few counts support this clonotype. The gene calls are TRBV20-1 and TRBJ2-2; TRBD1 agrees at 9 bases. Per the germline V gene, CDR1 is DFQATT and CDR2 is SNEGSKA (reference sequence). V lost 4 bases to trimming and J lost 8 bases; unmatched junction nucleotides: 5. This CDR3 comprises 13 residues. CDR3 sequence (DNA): TGCAGTGCTAACAGGGGGCGGGATGGGGAGCTGTTTTTT. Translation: CSANRGRDGELFF.

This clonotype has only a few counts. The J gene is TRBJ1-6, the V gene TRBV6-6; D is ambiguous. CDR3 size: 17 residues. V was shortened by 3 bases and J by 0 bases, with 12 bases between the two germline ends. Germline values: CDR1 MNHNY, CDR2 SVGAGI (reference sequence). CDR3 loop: CASSYGGMNSYNSPLHF. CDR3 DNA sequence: TGTGCCAGCAGTTATGGTGGGATGAACTCCTATAATTCACCCCTCCACTTT.

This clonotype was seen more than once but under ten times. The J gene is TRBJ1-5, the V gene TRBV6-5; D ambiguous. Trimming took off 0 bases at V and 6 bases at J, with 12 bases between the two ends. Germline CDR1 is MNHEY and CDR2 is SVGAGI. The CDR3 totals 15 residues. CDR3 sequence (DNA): TGTGCCAGCAGTTACTCGACCGGACCCGGTCAGCCCCAGCATTTT. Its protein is CASSYSTGPGQPQHF.

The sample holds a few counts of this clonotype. CDR3 in amino acids: CSAWPTGTNTEAFF. The CDR3, as DNA: TGCAGTGCTTGGCCCACGGGGACGAACACTGAAGCTTTCTTT. The chain combines TRBV20-1 with TRBJ1-1, with D possibly being TRBD1 (5 bases). The CDR3 loop spans 14 amino acids. V shed 5 bases and J shed 1 base, with 14 bases lying between them. Germline V gene lookup returns CDR1 DFQATT and CDR2 SNEGSKA (reference sequence).